This T cell receptor (beta chain) emerged from a study of control samples from healthy donors and cancer patients. Here immunoSEQ multiplex PCR was the method, and the copy in TCRdb shows in-frame clones only, minus some. The data contain tens of thousands of clones, about nine tenths of them seen just once; the ten biggest clones take up 14%. Germline CDR1 reads SGHDT; CDR2 reads YYEEEE. The CDR3 spans 13 residues. V lost 3 bases to trimming and J lost 4 bases, with 10 bases between them. Specimen: blood. The chain uses TRBV5-6 and TRBJ1-2; possible D gene TRBD1, 5 bases. This clonotype was obtained from a woman aged 70-85 years in good health. This CDR3 reads CASSSRTPYGYTF. Written as DNA, the CDR3 is TGTGCCAGCAGCTCCCGGACACCCTATGGCTACACCTTC.